This TCR beta chain is from a study of quantifying T cell responses using KT2 cells. Study-wide context: Reverse transcription used primers in the TCR alpha and beta constant regions.

KT2, a clone with a known TCR, was spiked into unfractionated PBMC. Findings of the study overall: Input KT2 cell number predicted KT2 alpha and beta sequence counts linearly over several orders of magnitude.

Turning to this clonotype: The antigen remains undetermined.

An oligo carrying a UMI was ligated to the cDNA 3' end. An equimolar mix of RC1.1 and RC1.2 primed the beta chain across TRBC1 and TRBC2. TCRdb redid the calling of the UMI-ligation and nested PCR reads with MiXCR, one entry per CDR3 protein. Among about 33,000 distinct CDR3 sequences listed, approximately 10% were seen once. The clonotype originates from a human donor. What was sequenced was PBMCs spiked with cells of the T cell clone KT2.

Here the CDR3 reads CSVPGETNEKLFF. CDR3 nucleotide sequence: TGCAGCGTTCCAGGGGAAACTAATGAAAAACTGTTTTTT. V and J are TRBV29-1 and TRBJ1-4, with D possibly being TRBD1 (6 bases). Between the trimmed V and J ends, which lost 5 bases and 1 base, there was a span of 8 bases. The V gene's germline CDR1 is SQVTM and CDR2 ANQGSEA. The CDR3 covers 13 residues.